This TCR beta chain was captured in a study of blood T cell repertoires in COVID-19. Study summary: Spain, Italy and the United States supplied samples that represented acute and convalescent COVID-19.

Trimming took 2 bases from V and 3 from J, leaving 12 bases between them. Per the germline V gene, CDR1 is KGHDR and CDR2 is SFDVKD. The CDR3 has 16 residues. Data came from immunoSEQ multiplex PCR; TCRdb stores just in-frame clones and leaves some out. This table has about 140,000 clones, roughly 85% appearing once. This sequence joins TRBV24-1 and TRBJ2-2; D may be TRBD2 (6 bases). This sequence was found in a man over 45 with acute or convalescent COVID-19. Specimen: peripheral blood. The CDR3 coding sequence is TGTGCCACCAGTGATTCGGGGGTCGAGGACACCGGGGAGCTGTTTTTT. This translates into CATSDSGVEDTGELFF.